This passage covers 5 T cell receptor beta chains from one sample sequenced in a study of T cells in localized non-small cell lung cancer. Measured with immunoSEQ multiplex PCR; TCRdb has only the in-frame clones, and not every one. The sample consists of almost 3,000 clones, 25% of them appearing once. The sequencing here drew on lung tumor tissue, taken before any cancer treatment. These receptors originate from a male donor aged 60 or over with stage III lung adenocarcinoma.

This clone was found once. V and J are TRBV19 and TRBJ2-1; 14 bases map to TRBD2. The germline CDR1 and CDR2 sequences are LNHDA and SQIVND (reference sequence). Unmatched junction bases numbered 4, after V lost 3 bases and J lost 9 bases. The CDR3 is 15 residues long. CDR3 in DNA: TGTGCCAGTAGTATGGGACTAGCGGGAGCGTTTGAGCAGTTCTTC. Translation: CASSMGLAGAFEQFF. The full variable domain, in which reference TRBV19 and TRBJ2-1 provide the parts outside the CDR3, is DGGITQSPKYLFRKEGQNVTLSCEQNLNHDAMYWYRQDPGQGLRLIYYSQIVNDFQKGDIAEGYSVSREKKESFPLTVTSAQKNPTAFYLCASSMGLAGAFEQFFGPGTRLTVL.

The chain uses TRBV15 and TRBJ1-4; D gene unclear. Germline CDR1 is LNHNV and CDR2 is YYDKDF (reference sequence). The CDR3 sequence is 17 residues long. V shed 0 bases and J shed 0 bases, with 11 bases lying between them. DNA for the CDR3: TGTGCCACCAGCAGAGATAAGTCCCGGGCAACTAATGAAAAACTGTTTTTT. Protein product: CATSRDKSRATNEKLFF.

A few counts support this clone. This chain links TRBV18 with TRBJ2-3; 10 bases are a match to TRBD2. This CDR3 comprises 16 residues. V lost 3 bases and J lost 4; bases outside the gene matches: 7. Per the germline V gene, CDR1 is KGHSH and CDR2 is LQKENI. The CDR3 here is CASSPQRGGMSDTQYF. DNA of the CDR3: TGTGCCAGCTCACCCCAGCGGGGGGGAATGTCAGATACGCAGTATTTT.

This sequence joins TRBV6-8 and TRBJ1-1; D is unclear. The CDR3 sequence is 17 residues long. V lost 0 bases and J 0 bases, leaving 14 bases between the germline ends. Germline V gene lookup returns CDR1 MNHGY and CDR2 SAAAGT. DNA for the CDR3: TGTGCCAGCAGTTACTCCGCGACGGTAAAATTGAACACTGAAGCTTTCTTT. Amino acid sequence: CASSYSATVKLNTEAFF.

In this sample, this clone turned up a few times. The chain carries TRBV11-3 and TRBJ2-7; 9 bases are a match to TRBD1. The CDR3 loop spans 15 amino acids. V gave up 5 bases and J gave up 5 bases; unmatched junction bases: 10. Germline loops: CDR1 SGHNT, CDR2 YENEEA. The CDR3, as DNA: TGTGCCAGCAGCCCCAGGACAGGGGTCGGAGACGAGCAGTACTTC. Its protein product is CASSPRTGVGDEQYF.